This TCR beta chain was identified in a study of molecular identifiers for immune sequencing clone quantification. Previously described methods with listed TCR primers produced the bulk TCR libraries. TCRdb reanalysed the PCR reads using MiXCR and keeps one entry per CDR3 protein. The profile shows about 63,000 distinct CDR3 sequences, roughly a fifth of them singletons. CDR1 MDHEN and CDR2 SYDVKM come from the germline V gene. The V end lost 3 bases, the J end lost 5 bases, and 19 bases lay between the germline ends. This CDR3 spans 16 amino acids. The sample holds many counts of this clonotype. Libraries for naive CD8 T cells, which were made from approximately 20,000 to 1,000,000 sorted cells, drew on 10%, 30% or 50% of the RNA. Naive CD8 T cell sorting was performed on the CD8+CD4-CCR7+CD45RA+ phenotype.

The chain uses TRBV28 and TRBJ2-5; possible D gene TRBD2, 6 bases. Input material: naive CD8+ T cells from blood, with Jurkat cell RNA spiked in. Subset reported: FACS-sorted CD8+CD4-CCR7+CD45RA+ naive T cells. The clonotype was recovered from a human donor in good health. Some libraries in this study had Jurkat cell RNA spiked in. The CDR3 region has the DNA TGTGCCAGCAGTTTTGGTTTGGGGGAGGTTCAGGAGACCCAGTACTTC. Its protein product is CASSFGLGEVQETQYF. The complete variable domain, with remaining parts taken from reference TRBV28 and TRBJ2-5, reads DVKVTQSSRYLVKRTGEKVFLECVQDMDHENMFWYRQDPGLGLRLIYFSYDVKMKEKGDIPEGYSVSREKKERFSLILESASTNQTSMYLCASSFGLGEVQETQYFGPGTRLLVL.